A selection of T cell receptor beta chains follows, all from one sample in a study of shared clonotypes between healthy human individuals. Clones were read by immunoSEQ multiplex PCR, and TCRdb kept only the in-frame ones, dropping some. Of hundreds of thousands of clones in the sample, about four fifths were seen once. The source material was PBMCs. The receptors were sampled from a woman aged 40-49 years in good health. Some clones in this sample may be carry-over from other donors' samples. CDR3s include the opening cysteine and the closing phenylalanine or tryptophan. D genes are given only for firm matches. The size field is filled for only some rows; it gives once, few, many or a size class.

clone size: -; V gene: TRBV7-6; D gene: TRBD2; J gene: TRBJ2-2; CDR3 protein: CASSRSRVLAGNTGELFF; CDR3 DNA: TGTGCCAGCAGCCGTTCTCGGGTACTAGCGGGGAACACCGGGGAGCTGTTTTTT
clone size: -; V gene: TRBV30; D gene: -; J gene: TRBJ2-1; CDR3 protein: CAWRKGQNYNEQFF; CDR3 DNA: TGTGCCTGGAGGAAAGGACAGAACTACAATGAGCAGTTCTTC
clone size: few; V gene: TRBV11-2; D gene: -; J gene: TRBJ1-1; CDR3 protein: CASSRGRNEAFF; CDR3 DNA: TGTGCCAGCAGCCGGGGCCGAAATGAAGCTTTCTTT
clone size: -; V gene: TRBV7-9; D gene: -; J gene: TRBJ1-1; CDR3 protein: CASSLGINTEAFF; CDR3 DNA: TGTGCCAGCAGCTTAGGTATCAACACTGAAGCTTTCTTT
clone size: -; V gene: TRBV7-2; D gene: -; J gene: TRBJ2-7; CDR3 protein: CASSFRSREQYF; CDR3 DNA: TGTGCCAGCAGCTTCAGGTCCCGCGAGCAGTACTTC
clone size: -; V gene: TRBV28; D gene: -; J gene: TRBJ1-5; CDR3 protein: CASDRGVYSNQPQHF; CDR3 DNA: TGTGCCAGCGACCGGGGGGTCTATAGCAATCAGCCCCAGCATTTT
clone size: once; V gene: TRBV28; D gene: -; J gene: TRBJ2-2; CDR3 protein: CASRSQVTGELFF; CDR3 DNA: TGTGCCAGCAGATCACAGGTCACCGGGGAGCTGTTTTTT
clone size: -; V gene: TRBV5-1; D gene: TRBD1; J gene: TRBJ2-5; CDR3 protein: CASSGRDSSRETQYF; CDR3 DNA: TGCGCCAGCAGCGGACGGGACAGCTCGAGGGAGACCCAGTACTTC
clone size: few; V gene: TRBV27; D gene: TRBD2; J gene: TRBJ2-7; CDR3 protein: CASSFSGRAYEQYF; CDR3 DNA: TGTGCCAGCAGTTTTAGCGGGAGGGCCTACGAGCAGTACTTC
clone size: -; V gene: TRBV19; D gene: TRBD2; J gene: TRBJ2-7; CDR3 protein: CASSPRTSGSGYEQYF; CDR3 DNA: TGTGCCAGTAGTCCGAGGACTAGCGGGAGTGGGTACGAGCAGTACTTC
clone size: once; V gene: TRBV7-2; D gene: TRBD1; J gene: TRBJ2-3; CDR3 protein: CASSTRTGVTDTQYF; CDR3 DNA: TGTGCCAGCAGCACCCGGACAGGGGTGACAGATACGCAGTATTTT
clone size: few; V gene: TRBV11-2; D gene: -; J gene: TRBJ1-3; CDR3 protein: CASSSVDTIYF; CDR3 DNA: TGTGCCAGCAGCTCCGTGGACACCATATATTTT
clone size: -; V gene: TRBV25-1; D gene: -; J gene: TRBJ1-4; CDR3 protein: CASSDPGHEKLFF; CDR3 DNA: TGTGCCAGCAGTGATCCGGGACATGAAAAACTGTTTTTT
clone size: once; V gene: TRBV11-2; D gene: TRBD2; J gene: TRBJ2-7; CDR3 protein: CASSLARGLVYEQYF; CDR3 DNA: TGTGCCAGCAGCTTAGCCCGGGGACTAGTCTACGAGCAGTACTTC
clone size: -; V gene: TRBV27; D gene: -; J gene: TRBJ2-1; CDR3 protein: CASSLRSYNEQFF; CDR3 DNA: TGTGCCAGCAGTTTAAGGAGTTACAATGAGCAGTTCTTC
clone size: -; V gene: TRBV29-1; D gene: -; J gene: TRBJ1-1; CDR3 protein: CSVAGGNTEAFF; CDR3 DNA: TGCAGCGTTGCCGGCGGAAACACTGAAGCTTTCTTT
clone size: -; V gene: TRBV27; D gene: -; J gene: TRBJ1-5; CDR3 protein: CASSLMGDSNQPQHF; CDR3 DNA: TGTGCCAGCAGTTTAATGGGGGATAGCAATCAGCCCCAGCATTTT
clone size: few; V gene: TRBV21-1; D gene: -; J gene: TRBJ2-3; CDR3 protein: CASSMKGPCTDTQYF; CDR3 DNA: TGTGCCAGCAGCATGAAGGGGCCCTGCACAGATACGCAGTATTTT
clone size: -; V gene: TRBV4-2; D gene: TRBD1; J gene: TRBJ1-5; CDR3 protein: CASSQDRGAGGYSNQPQHF; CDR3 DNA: TGTGCCAGCAGCCAAGATCGGGGGGCAGGGGGCTATAGCAATCAGCCCCAGCATTTT
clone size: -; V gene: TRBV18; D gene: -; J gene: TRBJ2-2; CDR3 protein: CASSPQAPTTGSAGELFF; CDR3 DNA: TGTGCCAGCTCACCCCAGGCTCCTACTACCGGGTCAGCCGGGGAGCTGTTTTTT
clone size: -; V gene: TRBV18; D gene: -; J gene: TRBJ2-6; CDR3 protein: CASSPVISGANVLTF; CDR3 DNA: TGTGCCAGCTCACCAGTTATCTCTGGGGCCAACGTCCTGACTTTC
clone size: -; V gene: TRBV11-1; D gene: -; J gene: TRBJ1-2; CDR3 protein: CASSLDRRNYGYTF; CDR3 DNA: TGTGCCAGCAGCTTAGATCGCAGAAACTATGGCTACACCTTC
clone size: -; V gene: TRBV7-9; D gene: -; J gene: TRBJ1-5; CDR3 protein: CASSFGSSGNQPQHF; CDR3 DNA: TGTGCCAGCAGCTTTGGGTCCTCCGGCAATCAGCCCCAGCATTTT
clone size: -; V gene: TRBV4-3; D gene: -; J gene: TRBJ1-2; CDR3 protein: CASSWRSGPLLNGYTF; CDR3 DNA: TGCGCCAGCAGCTGGCGATCAGGGCCTCTTTTGAATGGCTACACCTTC
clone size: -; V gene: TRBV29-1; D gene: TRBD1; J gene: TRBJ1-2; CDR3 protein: CSGQGGYGYTF; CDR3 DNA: TGTTCGGGACAGGGAGGCTATGGCTACACCTTC
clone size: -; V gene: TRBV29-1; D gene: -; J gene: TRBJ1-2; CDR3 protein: CSVDSASYGYTF; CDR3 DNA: TGCAGCGTTGATTCGGCAAGCTATGGCTACACCTTC
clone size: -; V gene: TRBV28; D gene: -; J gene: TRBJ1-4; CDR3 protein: CASSLPGSNEKLFF; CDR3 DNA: TGTGCCAGCAGTCTCCCCGGGTCTAATGAAAAACTGTTTTTT
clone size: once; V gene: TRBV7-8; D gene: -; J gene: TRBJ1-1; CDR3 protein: CASSLEGTPTSGTEAFF; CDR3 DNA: TGTGCCAGCAGCTTAGAGGGGACACCCACCTCGGGTACTGAAGCTTTCTTT
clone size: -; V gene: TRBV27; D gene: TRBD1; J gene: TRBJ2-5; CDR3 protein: CASSSGQDIRAQYF; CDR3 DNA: TGTGCCAGCAGTTCGGGACAGGACATAAGGGCCCAGTACTTC
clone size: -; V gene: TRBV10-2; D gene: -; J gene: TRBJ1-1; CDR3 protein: CASSESGRMNTEAFF; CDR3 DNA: TGCGCCAGCAGTGAGTCAGGACGGATGAACACTGAAGCTTTCTTT
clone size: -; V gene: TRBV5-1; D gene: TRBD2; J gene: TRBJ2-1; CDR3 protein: CASRLLAGPLNEQFF; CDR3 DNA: TGCGCCAGCAGATTACTAGCGGGGCCCCTCAATGAGCAGTTCTTC
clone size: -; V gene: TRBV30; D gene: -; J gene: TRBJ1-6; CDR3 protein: CAWNPAGTYNSPLHF; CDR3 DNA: TGTGCCTGGAACCCGGCGGGGACTTATAATTCACCCCTCCACTTT
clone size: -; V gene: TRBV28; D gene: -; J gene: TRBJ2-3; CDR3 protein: CASSAPYAPSTDTQYF; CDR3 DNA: TGTGCCAGCAGTGCCCCGTACGCCCCTAGCACAGATACGCAGTATTTT
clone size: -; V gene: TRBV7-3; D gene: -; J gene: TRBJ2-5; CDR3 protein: CASSPDPRETQYF; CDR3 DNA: TGTGCCAGCAGCCCGGACCCCAGAGAGACCCAGTACTTC
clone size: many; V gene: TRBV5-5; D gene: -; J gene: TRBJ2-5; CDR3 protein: CASSLRATSLQETQYF; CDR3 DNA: TGTGCCAGCAGCTTGCGGGCGACTAGTTTACAAGAGACCCAGTACTTC
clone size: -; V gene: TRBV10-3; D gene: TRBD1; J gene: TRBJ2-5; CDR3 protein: CAIRENRGSETQYF; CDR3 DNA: TGTGCCATCAGGGAGAACAGGGGATCAGAGACCCAGTACTTC
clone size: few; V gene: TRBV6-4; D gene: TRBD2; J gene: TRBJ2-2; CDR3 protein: CASSETSGNTGELFF; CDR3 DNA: TGTGCCAGCAGTGAGACTAGCGGGAACACCGGGGAGCTGTTTTTT
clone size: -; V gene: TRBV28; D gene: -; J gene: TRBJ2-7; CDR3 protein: CASRPARTSYEQYF; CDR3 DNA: TGTGCCAGTCGACCGGCTAGAACCTCCTACGAGCAGTACTTC
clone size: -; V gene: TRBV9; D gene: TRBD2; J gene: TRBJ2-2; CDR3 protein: CASSPRSGENTGELFF; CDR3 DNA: TGTGCCAGCAGCCCCCGTAGCGGGGAAAACACCGGGGAGCTGTTTTTT
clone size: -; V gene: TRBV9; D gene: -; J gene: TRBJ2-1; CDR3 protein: CASSVAGLSRHSYNEQFF; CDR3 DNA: TGTGCCAGCAGCGTAGCGGGTCTGTCGAGACATTCCTACAATGAGCAGTTCTTC
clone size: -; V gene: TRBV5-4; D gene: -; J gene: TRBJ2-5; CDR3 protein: CASSLPGGQETQYF; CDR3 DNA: TGTGCCAGCAGCCTGCCTGGGGGACAAGAGACCCAGTACTTC
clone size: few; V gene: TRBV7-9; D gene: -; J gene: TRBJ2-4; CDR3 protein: CASSPVDRLAKNIQYF; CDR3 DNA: TGTGCCAGCAGCCCCGTGGACAGACTAGCCAAAAACATTCAGTACTTC
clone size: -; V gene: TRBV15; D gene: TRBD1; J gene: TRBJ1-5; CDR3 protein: CATSTPRGLTGFNQPQHF; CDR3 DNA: TGTGCCACCAGCACTCCGCGGGGGCTGACAGGGTTCAATCAGCCCCAGCATTTT
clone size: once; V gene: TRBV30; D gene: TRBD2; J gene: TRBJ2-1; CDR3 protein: CAWSVRSGRALSYNEQFF; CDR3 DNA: TGTGCCTGGAGTGTACGTAGCGGGAGGGCCCTAAGCTACAATGAGCAGTTCTTC
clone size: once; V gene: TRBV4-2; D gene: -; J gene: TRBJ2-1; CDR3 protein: CASSQGGEYNEQFF; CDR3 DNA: TGTGCCAGCAGCCAAGGGGGAGAGTACAATGAGCAGTTCTTC
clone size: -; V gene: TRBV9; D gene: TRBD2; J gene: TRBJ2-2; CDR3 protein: CASSVKGGGFGTGELFF; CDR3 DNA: TGTGCCAGCAGCGTCAAAGGCGGGGGGTTTGGCACCGGGGAGCTGTTTTTT
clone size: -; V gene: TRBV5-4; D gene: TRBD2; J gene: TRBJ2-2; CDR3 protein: CASSFSGAGAEELFF; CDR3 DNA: TGTGCCAGCAGCTTTTCGGGAGCGGGAGCAGAGGAGCTGTTTTTT
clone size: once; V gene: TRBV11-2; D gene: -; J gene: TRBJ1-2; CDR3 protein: CASSLESVFDSLEYGYTF; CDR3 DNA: TGTGCCAGCAGCTTAGAATCTGTTTTCGACTCCCTGGAGTATGGCTACACCTTC
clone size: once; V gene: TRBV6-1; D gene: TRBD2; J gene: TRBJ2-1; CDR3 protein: CASSEGLAEYNEQFF; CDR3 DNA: TGTGCCAGCAGTGAAGGACTAGCGGAGTACAATGAGCAGTTCTTC
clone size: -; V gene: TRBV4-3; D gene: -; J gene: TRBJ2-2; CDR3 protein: CASSQVNPGRANTGELFF; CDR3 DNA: TGCGCCAGCAGCCAAGTCAATCCGGGACGGGCGAACACCGGGGAGCTGTTTTTT
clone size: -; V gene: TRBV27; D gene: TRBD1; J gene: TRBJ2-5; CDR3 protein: CASSSTGGETQYF; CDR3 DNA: TGTGCCAGCAGTTCAACAGGGGGAGAGACCCAGTACTTC
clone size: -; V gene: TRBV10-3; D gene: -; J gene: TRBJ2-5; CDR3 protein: CAIGPAGYQETQYF; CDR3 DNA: TGTGCCATAGGGCCAGCAGGTTACCAAGAGACCCAGTACTTC
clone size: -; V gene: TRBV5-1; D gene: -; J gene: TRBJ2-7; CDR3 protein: CASSPLGAYEQYF; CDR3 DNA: TGCGCCAGCAGCCCCCTGGGGGCCTACGAGCAGTACTTC
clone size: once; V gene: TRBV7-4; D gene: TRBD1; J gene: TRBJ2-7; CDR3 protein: CASSLRGTGTSYEQYF; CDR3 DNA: TGTGCCAGCAGCTTAAGGGGGACAGGGACCTCCTACGAGCAGTACTTC
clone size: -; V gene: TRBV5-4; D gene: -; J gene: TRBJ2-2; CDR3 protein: CASSYQTGELFF; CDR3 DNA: TGTGCCAGCAGCTACCAAACCGGGGAGCTGTTTTTT
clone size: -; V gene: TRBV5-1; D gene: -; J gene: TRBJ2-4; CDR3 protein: CASSQGSAKNIQYF; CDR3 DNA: TGCGCCAGCAGCCAGGGTTCCGCCAAAAACATTCAGTACTTC
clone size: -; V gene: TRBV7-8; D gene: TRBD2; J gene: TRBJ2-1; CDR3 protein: CASSLAQVGLAGANEQFF; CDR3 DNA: TGTGCCAGCAGCTTAGCCCAAGTGGGACTAGCGGGAGCCAATGAGCAGTTCTTC
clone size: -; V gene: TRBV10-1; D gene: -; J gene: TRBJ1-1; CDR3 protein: CASSPVFTEAFF; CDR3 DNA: TGCGCCAGCTCACCAGTGTTTACTGAAGCTTTCTTT
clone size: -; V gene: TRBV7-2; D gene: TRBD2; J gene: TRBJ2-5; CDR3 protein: CASSLVSSGEETQYF; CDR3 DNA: TGTGCCAGCAGCTTAGTATCTAGCGGGGAAGAGACCCAGTACTTC